Sequencing of this T cell receptor (beta chain) was carried out in a study of blood T cell repertoires in COVID-19. Measured with immunoSEQ multiplex PCR; TCRdb has only the in-frame clones, and not every one. The repertoire holds under 250,000 clones, with 65% to 85% as singletons. This CDR3 is 14 amino acids long. CDR1 and CDR2 (germline): MNHEY, SVGAGI. V was pared by 7 bases and J by 2 bases, with 13 bases between. This clone was observed a handful of times. Sequencing was carried out using peripheral blood. The clonotype comes from a woman in her forties or fifties with acute or convalescent COVID-19. The gene calls are TRBV6-5 and TRBJ2-3; D is unresolved. CDR3 in amino acids: CASKASDATDTQYF. CDR3 coding DNA: TGTGCCAGCAAAGCCAGCGACGCCACAGATACGCAGTATTTT.